The 19 T cell receptor beta chains listed next were all sequenced from one sample in a study of CD8 T cells in ankylosing spondylitis. Each CDR3 protein is one row after TCRdb ran MiXCR on the 5' RACE reads. The table includes approximately 190,000 distinct CDR3 sequences, about an eighth detected once. The sample was blood, either unsorted or a sorted T cell fraction (not recorded which). The receptors shown here come from a female donor with ankylosing spondylitis or in good health (not recorded which).

This clonotype was picked up a small number of times. The chain carries TRBV5-6 and TRBJ2-2, with 8 bases matching TRBD1. With V trimmed by 4 bases and J by 7 bases, 6 bases remained unmatched. From germline, CDR1 is SGHDT and CDR2 YYEEEE. The CDR3 consists of 14 residues. CDR3 nucleotides: TGTGCCAGCAGCCCAAGGACAGGGTACGGGGAGCTGTTTTTT. This sequence encodes CASSPRTGYGELFF.

This clonotype was detected many times. The chain joins TRBV5-5 to TRBJ2-3; possibly TRBD2 for D (5 bases). V lost 0 bases to trimming and J lost 3 bases, with 11 bases between them. The CDR3 covers 15 residues. In germline, CDR1 is SGHKS, CDR2 YYEKEE (reference sequence). CDR3 sequence: CASSLGSGGTDTQYF. CDR3 coding DNA: TGTGCCAGCAGCTTGGGGAGCGGTGGGACAGATACGCAGTATTTT. Together with reference TRBV5-5 and TRBJ2-3, the CDR3 gives the full variable domain: DAGVTQSPTHLIKTRGQQVTLRCSPISGHKSVSWYQQVLGQGPQFIFQYYEKEERGRGNFPDRFSARQFPNYSSELNVNALLLGDSALYLCASSLGSGGTDTQYFGPGTRLTVL.

About this clonotype itself: A much larger clone differs by one base, so this may be a read error. The CDR3 sequence is CASSAYSYEQYF. As DNA, the CDR3 is TGTGCCAGCAGTGCCTACTCCTACGAGCAGTACTTC. The chain has TRBV12-3 or TRBV12-4 and TRBJ2-7; no reliable D call. V lost 5 bases, J lost 0 bases, and 5 bases lay in between. This CDR3 has 12 amino acids.

The V call is TRBV7-9, the J call TRBJ2-1; 8 bases are shared with TRBD2. V shed 0 bases and J 8 bases; nucleotides not matched to a gene: 6. This CDR3 spans 15 amino acids. Germline lookup yields CDR1 SEHNR and CDR2 FQNEAQ (reference sequence). CDR3 sequence (DNA): TGTGCCAGCAGCTTAGCGGCCAGCGGGAGTGATGAGCAGTTCTTC. Encoded protein: CASSLAASGSDEQFF.

In DNA form, the CDR3 reads TGTGCCAGCAGGGGCAGGGACAATGAGCAGTTCTTC. Translation gives CASRGRDNEQFF. The gene calls are TRBV11-2 and TRBJ2-1, with D possibly TRBD1 on 5 matching bases. This CDR3 region has 12 residues. The V end was cut by 6 bases, the J end by 5 bases, with 8 bases between. The germline V gene encodes CDR1 SGHAT and CDR2 FQNNGV.

J is TRBJ1-1 and V is TRBV6-1, with 8 bases lining up with TRBD1. CDR3 length: 14 residues. J was trimmed by 5 bases and V by 5 bases; bases with no gene match: 7. Germline CDR1 reads MNHNS; CDR2 reads SASEGT. The CDR3 is CASSRAGGPTEAFF. The CDR3 bases are TGTGCCAGCAGTCGCGCAGGGGGCCCAACTGAAGCTTTCTTT.

This clonotype appeared many times. The chain is built from TRBV6-2 or TRBV6-3 and TRBJ2-3; 7 nucleotides line up with TRBD1. With V trimmed by 6 bases and J by 7 bases, 7 bases remained unmatched. The CDR3 covers 13 residues. Germline V gives CDR1 MNHEY, CDR2 SVGEGT. The CDR3 DNA reads TGTGCCAGCAGGCCGACAGGGATCAATACGCAGTATTTT. Amino acids: CASRPTGINTQYF.

At least ten counts were recorded for this clonotype. The chain couples TRBV5-1 to TRBJ1-1, with 7 bases aligning to TRBD1. Germline values: CDR1 SGHRS, CDR2 YFSETQ. The CDR3 is 17 residues long. The V and J ends lost 0 bases and 0 bases, in that order; junction bases with no gene match: 8. The CDR3 DNA follows: TGCGCCAGCAGCTTGGGGGGGACAGTGTCCATGAACACTGAAGCTTTCTTT. Protein sequence: CASSLGGTVSMNTEAFF.

This clonotype was counted ten times or more. This rearrangement joins TRBV27 to TRBJ1-5, with a tentative D call TRBD1 (6 bases). CDR3 length equals 16 residues. Deletions cut 5 bases from V and 9 bases from J, with 23 bases between. Germline CDR1 is MNHEY and CDR2 is SMNVEV (reference sequence). CDR3 sequence (DNA): TGTGCCAGCAGTCCGACCAAACGCGGACAGTCCGGGCCCCAGCATTTT. Amino acids: CASSPTKRGQSGPQHF.

Ten or more counts support this clonotype. The V and J genes are TRBV12-3 or TRBV12-4 and TRBJ2-1, with TRBD2 matching over 14 bases. This CDR3 has 15 amino acids. Trimming cost V 6 bases and J 12 bases; bases outside gene matches: 10. CDR3 amino acids: CASSLTSGRESAQFF. In DNA form, the CDR3 reads TGTGCCAGCAGCCTGACTAGCGGGAGGGAGTCTGCGCAGTTCTTC.

This clonotype was counted ten times or more. The V and J genes are TRBV6-4 and TRBJ2-1; no reliable D call. Trimming pared 4 bases from V and 4 bases from J, leaving 14 bases between. The CDR3 length is 15 residues. Germline assignment: CDR1 MRHNA and CDR2 SNTAGT. The CDR3 DNA is TGTGCCAGCAGTGTAGGCTCCGAAATTTACAATGAGCAGTTCTTC. This codes for CASSVGSEIYNEQFF.

This clonotype was seen many times. The chain couples TRBV6-2 or TRBV6-3 to TRBJ2-2; maybe TRBD1 (5 bases). The CDR3 is made up of 16 amino acids. V lost 5 bases to trimming and J lost 4 bases, with 17 bases between them. Per the germline V gene, CDR1 is MNHEY and CDR2 is SVGEGT. The CDR3 is CASSPWGKGVTGELFF. CDR3 bases: TGTGCCAGCAGTCCCTGGGGAAAAGGGGTCACCGGGGAGCTGTTTTTT.

The CDR3 sequence is CASRKRASGTDTQYF. CDR3 in DNA: TGTGCCAGCAGGAAAAGGGCTAGCGGGACAGATACGCAGTATTTT. This rearrangement joins TRBV12-3 or TRBV12-4 to TRBJ2-3; TRBD2 matches at 8 bases. The junction had 8 bases not matched to a gene; V was cut back by 6 bases and J by 3 bases. The CDR3 sequence is 15 residues long.

This clonotype was seen at least ten times. The chain links TRBV3-1 to TRBJ2-7; 11 nucleotides match TRBD2. The CDR3 length is 16 residues. In germline, CDR1 is LGHDT, CDR2 YNNKEL (reference sequence). Trimming removed 2 bases from V and 7 bases from J; junction bases left unmatched: 10. The CDR3: CASSQWGLAESGEQYF. In DNA form, the CDR3 reads TGTGCCAGCAGCCAATGGGGACTAGCGGAGTCGGGTGAGCAGTACTTC.

Many counts were recorded for this clonotype. The chain has TRBV5-1 and TRBJ2-7; D unclear. Germline CDR1 and CDR2: SGHRS and YFSETQ. V lost 0 bases to trimming and J lost 2 bases, with 6 bases between them. The CDR3 runs to 13 residues. In DNA, the CDR3 is TGCGCCAGCAGCTTGGGTACGACCTACGAGCAGTACTTC. It is translated as CASSLGTTYEQYF.

This clonotype showed up many times. The chain carries TRBV7-3 and TRBJ2-3; TRBD2 aligns across 11 bases. J lost 4 bases, V lost 5 bases, and 8 bases had no gene match. The CDR3 has 16 residues. Germline V gene data show CDR1 as SGHTA and CDR2 as FQGTGA. CDR3 amino acids: CASSPRSGRAADTQYF. CDR3 DNA sequence: TGTGCCAGCAGCCCCCGTAGCGGGAGGGCCGCAGATACGCAGTATTTT.

Many counts were recorded for this clonotype. This chain links TRBV20-1 with TRBJ1-6; TRBD1 matches 8 bases. CDR3 length equals 13 residues. Trimming removed 6 bases from V and 9 bases from J; junction bases left unmatched: 7. Germline CDR1 reads DFQATT; CDR2 reads SNEGSKA (reference sequence). The CDR3 is CSALDRESSPLHF. The CDR3 coding sequence is TGCAGTGCACTGGACAGGGAGAGTTCACCCCTCCACTTT.

This clonotype has a count of ten or more. The V call is TRBV20-1, the J call TRBJ2-3; unclear D gene. There are 16 residues in the CDR3. In germline, CDR1 is DFQATT, CDR2 SNEGSKA (reference sequence). V was trimmed by 4 bases and J by 2 bases, leaving 19 bases between them. Here the CDR3 reads CSATPSGRRHTDTQYF. The DNA of the CDR3 is TGCAGTGCTACCCCCTCCGGTCGGCGGCACACAGATACGCAGTATTTT.

This clonotype was found a few times. The chain employs TRBV12-3 or TRBV12-4 and TRBJ1-1; 8 positions match TRBD1. After removal of 7 bases from V and 4 bases from J, the junction contained 8 bases not matched to a gene. There are 14 residues in the CDR3. CDR3 DNA: TGTGCCAGCACCCAGGACAGGGTGGGCACTGAAGCTTTCTTT. It specifies CASTQDRVGTEAFF.